This T cell receptor (beta chain) comes out of a study of control samples from healthy donors and cancer patients. Per germline, CDR1 MGHRA and CDR2 YSYEKL. The CDR3 is 17 amino acids. The V end was cut by 0 bases, the J end by 4 bases, with 18 bases between. Sequencing was performed with immunoSEQ multiplex PCR; in TCRdb, only in-frame clones are kept and a portion is missing. The profile shows approximately 70,000 clones, more than 75% of them singletons. The TCR comes from a woman between 50 and 59 years old in good health. The chain has TRBV4-1 and TRBJ1-2; possible D gene TRBD1, 5 bases. Source material: blood. As DNA, the CDR3 is TGCGCCAGCAGCCAAGAGGACTTAAGGGGTGCCCCCTATGGCTACACCTTC. As protein: CASSQEDLRGAPYGYTF.